This T cell receptor beta chain was identified in a study of blood T cells in healthy people across ages. V was pared by 4 bases and J by 1 base, with 14 bases of the junction left unmatched. This CDR3 comprises 18 residues. For the second PCR, which ran for roughly 7 to 11 cycles, a sample-barcoded 5' primer and a J-beta primer mix were used. TCRdb used MiXCR to reprocess the 5' RACE reads, holding one entry per CDR3 protein. The sample yields over a million distinct CDR3 sequences, approximately 38% seen once. Sequencing used blood. This receptor was identified in a woman younger than 30 in good health. V usage is TRBV12-3 or TRBV12-4 and J usage is TRBJ2-3, with 7 bases aligning to TRBD1. The CDR3: CASSWDSHRAARTDTQYF. For the CDR3, the DNA is TGTGCCAGCAGTTGGGACAGCCATAGGGCGGCCCGCACAGATACGCAGTATTTT.